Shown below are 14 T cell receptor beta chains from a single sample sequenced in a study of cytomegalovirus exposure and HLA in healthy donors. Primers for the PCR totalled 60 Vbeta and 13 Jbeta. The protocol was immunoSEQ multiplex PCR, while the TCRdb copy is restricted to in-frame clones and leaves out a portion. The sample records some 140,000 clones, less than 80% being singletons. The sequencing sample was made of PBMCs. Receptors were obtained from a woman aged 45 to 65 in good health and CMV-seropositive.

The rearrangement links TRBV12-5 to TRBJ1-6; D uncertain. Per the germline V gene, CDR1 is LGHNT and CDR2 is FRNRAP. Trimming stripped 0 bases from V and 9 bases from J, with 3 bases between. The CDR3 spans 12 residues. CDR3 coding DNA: TGTGCTAGTGGTTTGGTCGGTTCACCCCTCCACTTT. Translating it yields CASGLVGSPLHF.

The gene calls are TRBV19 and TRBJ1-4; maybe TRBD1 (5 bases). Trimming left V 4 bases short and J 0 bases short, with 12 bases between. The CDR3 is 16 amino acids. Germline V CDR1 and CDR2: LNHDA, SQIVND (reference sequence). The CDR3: CASSKDRIATNEKLFF. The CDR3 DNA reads TGTGCCAGTAGTAAAGACAGAATCGCAACTAATGAAAAACTGTTTTTT.

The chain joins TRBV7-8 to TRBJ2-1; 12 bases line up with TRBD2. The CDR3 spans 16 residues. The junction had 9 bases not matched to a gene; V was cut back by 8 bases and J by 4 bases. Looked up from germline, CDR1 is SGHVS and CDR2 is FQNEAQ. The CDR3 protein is CASGRLAGAGYNEQFF. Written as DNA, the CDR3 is TGTGCCAGCGGGAGACTAGCGGGGGCCGGATACAATGAGCAGTTCTTC.

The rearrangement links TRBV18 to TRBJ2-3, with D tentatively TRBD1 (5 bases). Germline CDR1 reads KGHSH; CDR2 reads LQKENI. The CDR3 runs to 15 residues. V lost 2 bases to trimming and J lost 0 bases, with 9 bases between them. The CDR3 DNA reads TGTGCCAGCTCACCAGGGCAGGGTAGCACAGATACGCAGTATTTT. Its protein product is CASSPGQGSTDTQYF.

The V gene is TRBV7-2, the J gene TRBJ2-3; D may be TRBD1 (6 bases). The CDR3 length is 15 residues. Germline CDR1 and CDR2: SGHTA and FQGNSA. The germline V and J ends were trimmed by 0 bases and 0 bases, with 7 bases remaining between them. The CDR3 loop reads CASSLAGASTDTQYF. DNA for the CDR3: TGTGCCAGCAGCTTAGCGGGGGCGAGCACAGATACGCAGTATTTT.

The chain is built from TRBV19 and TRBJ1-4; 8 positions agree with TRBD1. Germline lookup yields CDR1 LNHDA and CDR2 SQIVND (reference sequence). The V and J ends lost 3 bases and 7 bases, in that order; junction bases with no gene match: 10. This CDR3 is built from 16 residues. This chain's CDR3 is CASSMFSGQASEKLFF. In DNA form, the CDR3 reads TGTGCCAGTAGTATGTTTTCGGGACAGGCGAGTGAAAAACTGTTTTTT.

The CDR3 here is CAQSNRAWRMNTEAFF. The CDR3 nucleotides read TGTGCCCAAAGTAACAGAGCGTGGAGGATGAACACTGAAGCTTTCTTT. The chain is built from TRBV15 and TRBJ1-1; no clear D. The CDR3 contains 16 residues. CDR1 and CDR2 (germline): LNHNV, YYDKDF (reference sequence). V gave up 11 bases and J gave up 0 bases, with 22 bases separating them.

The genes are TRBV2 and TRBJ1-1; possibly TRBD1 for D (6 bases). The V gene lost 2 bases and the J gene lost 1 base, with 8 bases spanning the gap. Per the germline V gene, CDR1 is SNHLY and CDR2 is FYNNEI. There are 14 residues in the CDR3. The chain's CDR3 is CASSELGQNTEAFF. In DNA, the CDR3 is TGTGCCAGCAGTGAATTGGGACAGAACACTGAAGCTTTCTTT.

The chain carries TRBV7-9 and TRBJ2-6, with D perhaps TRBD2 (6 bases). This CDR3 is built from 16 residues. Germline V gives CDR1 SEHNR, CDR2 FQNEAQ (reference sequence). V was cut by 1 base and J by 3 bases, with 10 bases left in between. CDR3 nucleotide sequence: TGTGCCAGCAGCTTAGGCGGGGTAGGTGGGGCCAACGTCCTGACTTTC. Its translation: CASSLGGVGGANVLTF.

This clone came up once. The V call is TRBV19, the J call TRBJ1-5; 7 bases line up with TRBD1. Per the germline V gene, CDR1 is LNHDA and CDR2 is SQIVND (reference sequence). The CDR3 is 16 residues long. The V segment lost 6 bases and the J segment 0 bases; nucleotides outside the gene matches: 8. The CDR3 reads CASSHNRGYSNQPQHF. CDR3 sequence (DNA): TGTGCCAGTAGCCACAACAGGGGTTATAGCAATCAGCCCCAGCATTTT.

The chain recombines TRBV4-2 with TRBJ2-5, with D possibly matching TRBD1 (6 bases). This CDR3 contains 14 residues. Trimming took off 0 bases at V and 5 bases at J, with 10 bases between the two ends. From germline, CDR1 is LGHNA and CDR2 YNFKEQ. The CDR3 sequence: CASSQDGQGETQYF. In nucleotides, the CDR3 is TGTGCCAGCAGCCAAGATGGGCAGGGGGAGACCCAGTACTTC.

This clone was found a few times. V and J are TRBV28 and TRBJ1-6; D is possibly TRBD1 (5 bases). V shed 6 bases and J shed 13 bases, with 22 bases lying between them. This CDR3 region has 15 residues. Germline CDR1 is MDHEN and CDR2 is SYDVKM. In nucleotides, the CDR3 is TGTGCCAGCAGCCTCGCAGCGGGGACGGGACCCCCCCTCCACTTT. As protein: CASSLAAGTGPPLHF.

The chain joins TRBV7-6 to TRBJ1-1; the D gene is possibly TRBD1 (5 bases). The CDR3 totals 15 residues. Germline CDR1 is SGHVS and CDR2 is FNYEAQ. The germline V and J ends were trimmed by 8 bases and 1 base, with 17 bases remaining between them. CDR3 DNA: TGTGCCAGCTCGCGGGGACGCCCTGGGAACACTGAAGCTTTCTTT. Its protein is CASSRGRPGNTEAFF.

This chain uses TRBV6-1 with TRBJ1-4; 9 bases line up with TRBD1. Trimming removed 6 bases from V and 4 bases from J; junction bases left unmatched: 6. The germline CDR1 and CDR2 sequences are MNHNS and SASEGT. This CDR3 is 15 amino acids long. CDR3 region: CASSRDRALNEKLFF. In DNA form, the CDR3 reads TGTGCCAGCAGCAGGGACAGGGCCCTTAATGAAAAACTGTTTTTT.